Below, 16 T cell receptor beta chains from the same sample are listed, as sequenced in a study of T-cell reconstitution after alpha-beta-depleted transplantation in children (dated by TCRdb to the mid-2010s). The library came from PCR. The instrument given in TCRdb is Illumina HiSeq 2500. Molecular barcoding was employed in the preparation of TCR libraries, with unique molecular identifiers being used to normalize TCRbeta repertoire quantification. TCRdb trimmed public reads at Q25 via fastp, called clones via MiXCR and kept in-frame beta chains. Each entry is one CDR3 protein sequence, shown with its most common DNA and genes. The sample includes 170,000 or so distinct CDR3 sequences, with about 6.4% observed a single time. The top ten clones comprise 3% to 3.5% of the sample. This material consisted of PBMCs from the stem cell graft donor, taken from the stem cell graft. The receptors were gathered from a human donor who donated a stem cell graft to a child with Wiskott-Aldrich syndrome.

This clonotype was found many times. The chain employs TRBV20-1 and TRBJ2-1, with D hard to call. This CDR3 has 10 amino acids. Trimming removed 6 bases at V and 7 bases at J, with 7 bases between. The germline gives CDR1 DFQATT, CDR2 SNEGSKA (reference sequence). The CDR3 loop reads CSAFQNEQFF. The CDR3 DNA reads TGCAGTGCCTTCCAGAATGAGCAGTTCTTC.

This clonotype occurred a few times. V gene TRBV15 combines with J gene TRBJ2-1, with D tentatively TRBD2 (6 bases). Between the trimmed V and J ends, which lost 0 bases and 2 bases, there was a span of 11 bases. The CDR3 covers 16 residues. Germline V lookup: CDR1 LNHNV, CDR2 YYDKDF (reference sequence). CDR3 coding DNA: TGTGCCACCAGCAGAGAGCGGCGGGGAGCCTACAATGAGCAGTTCTTC. It translates to CATSRERRGAYNEQFF.

This clonotype was recorded at least ten times. This rearrangement joins TRBV7-2 to TRBJ2-1, with D perhaps TRBD1 (6 bases). The V end lost 5 bases, the J end lost 8 bases, and 22 bases lay between the germline ends. Germline CDR1 and CDR2: SGHTA and FQGNSA. CDR3 size: 16 residues. The DNA of the CDR3 is TGTGCCAGCAGCCGGAAGGCGACTACCACAGGGCATGAGCAGTTCTTC. Protein: CASSRKATTTGHEQFF.

This clonotype was recorded at least ten times. J is TRBJ2-2 and V is TRBV7-6; D is ambiguous. CDR3 length: 13 amino acids. In germline, CDR1 is SGHVS, CDR2 FNYEAQ. Trimming pared 5 bases from V and 5 bases from J, leaving 9 bases between. The CDR3: CASSPRWTGELFF. In nucleotides, the CDR3 is TGTGCCAGCAGCCCCCGATGGACCGGGGAGCTGTTTTTT.

This clonotype was seen at least ten times. The chain carries TRBV7-8 and TRBJ2-1; 10 positions agree with TRBD1. Germline values: CDR1 SGHVS, CDR2 FQNEAQ. This CDR3 has 16 amino acids. Losses at the gene ends were 5 bases for V and 5 bases for J; bases not matched to a gene: 9. CDR3 in amino acids: CASSTLDRGWNNEQFF. The CDR3 DNA reads TGTGCCAGCAGCACCCTGGACAGGGGGTGGAACAATGAGCAGTTCTTC.

V gene TRBV30 combines with J gene TRBJ2-1; D gene ambiguous. The germline gives CDR1 GTSNPN, CDR2 SVGIG (reference sequence). The CDR3 has 14 residues. V lost 2 bases and J lost 3, with 11 bases in between. The CDR3, as DNA: TGTGCCTGGAGTCCCCCCTACGGCTACAATGAGCAGTTCTTC. It encodes CAWSPPYGYNEQFF.

The sample holds many counts of this clonotype. The chain combines TRBV7-2 with TRBJ1-2, with D unclear. This CDR3 has 12 amino acids. V was trimmed by 1 base and J by 3 bases, leaving 3 bases between them. The V gene's germline CDR1 is SGHTA and CDR2 FQGNSA. CDR3 amino acids: CASSLDYYGYTF. In DNA form, the CDR3 reads TGTGCCAGCAGCTTAGACTACTATGGCTACACCTTC.

This clonotype was recorded at least ten times. This chain connects TRBV20-1 to TRBJ1-5; 9 nucleotides match TRBD1. Germline CDR1 DFQATT, CDR2 SNEGSKA (reference sequence). The J segment lost 3 bases and the V segment lost 6 bases, leaving 3 bases of the junction unmatched. The CDR3 spans 13 residues. CDR3 coding DNA: TGCAGTGCAGGACAGGGGATCAATCAGCCCCAGCATTTT. It yields the protein CSAGQGINQPQHF.

The chain uses TRBV18 and TRBJ1-4; D call uncertain. Germline V lookup: CDR1 KGHSH, CDR2 LQKENI. This CDR3 spans 14 amino acids. V was pared by 2 bases and J by 0 bases, with 4 bases between. In DNA, the CDR3 is TGTGCCAGCTCACCAATCGCAACTAATGAAAAACTGTTTTTT. Its translation: CASSPIATNEKLFF.

A remark on this clonotype: One end of the junction fails to match germline, which may point to a read error. The J gene is TRBJ2-3, the V gene TRBV11-1; 14 nucleotides align to TRBD2. The CDR3 extends over 18 amino acids. CDR1 is SGHAT and CDR2 is FQDESV in the germline V gene (reference sequence). The CDR3 bases are TGTGCCAGCAGCCTAGCCGGACTAGCGGGAGGTAGCACAGATACGCAGTATTTT. It codes for CASSLAGLAGGSTDTQYF.

This clonotype occurred many times. This sequence joins TRBV20-1 and TRBJ2-2; 7 bases agree with TRBD2. Germline V gene lookup returns CDR1 DFQATT and CDR2 SNEGSKA (reference sequence). With 2 bases clipped from V and 4 bases from J, the junction kept 1 base outside the gene matches. The CDR3 has 13 residues. The CDR3 DNA follows: TGCAGTGCTAGACGGGGGGTCACCGGGGAGCTGTTTTTT. This sequence encodes CSARRGVTGELFF.

This clonotype was seen many times. The rearrangement uses TRBV6-5 and TRBJ2-1; D is unclear. Germline V CDR1 and CDR2: MNHEY, SVGAGI. V was cut by 0 bases and J by 3 bases, with 6 bases left in between. The CDR3 has 14 amino acids. The CDR3 region is CASSYSGSYNEQFF. The CDR3 nucleotides read TGTGCCAGCAGTTACTCGGGCAGCTACAATGAGCAGTTCTTC.

V and J are TRBV6-2 or TRBV6-3 and TRBJ2-1, with D perhaps TRBD1 (6 bases). The CDR3 loop spans 16 amino acids. CDR1 and CDR2 (germline): MNHEY, SVGEGT. V gave up 5 bases and J gave up 4 bases, with 18 bases separating them. The CDR3 region has the DNA TGTGCCAGCAGTAAATCGAAGGGGGACCGATACAATGAGCAGTTCTTC. Encoded protein: CASSKSKGDRYNEQFF.

This clonotype showed up many times. The chain carries TRBV25-1 and TRBJ2-7, with D perhaps TRBD1 (5 bases). Trimming removed 7 bases at V and 1 base at J, with 11 bases between. CDR1 is MGHDK and CDR2 is SYGVNS in the germline V gene. The CDR3 length is 13 residues. The CDR3 nucleotides are TGTGCCAGCATAAGAACAGGATCCTACGAGCAGTACTTC. It specifies CASIRTGSYEQYF.

Notes on this clonotype: A much larger clone sits a single nucleotide away, making a read error possible. The V and J genes are TRBV5-1 and TRBJ2-1; 10 bases are shared with TRBD1. Germline CDR1 is SGHRS and CDR2 is YFSETQ. CDR3 length: 15 amino acids. CDR3 coding DNA: TGCGGCAGCAGCTGGGGACAGGGGACCTACAATGAGCAGTTCTTC. Translation gives CGSSWGQGTYNEQFF.

The V call is TRBV27, the J call TRBJ1-6; D gene ambiguous. CDR3 length equals 13 residues. Germline lookup yields CDR1 MNHEY and CDR2 SMNVEV (reference sequence). Trimming cost V 5 bases and J 11 bases, with 13 bases left between them. The CDR3 DNA reads TGTGCCAGCAGTCTAAACGTACTGGCACCCCTCCACTTT. It specifies CASSLNVLAPLHF.